One and the same sample provided the 24 T cell receptor beta chains below, sequenced in a study of T cell repertoires in cytomegalovirus infection. Antigen specificity for these receptors is unknown. TCRdb recomputed calls from the reads with MiXCR, one row per CDR3 protein. Of 20,000 to 30,000 distinct CDR3 sequences in the sample, 22% were seen once. Here the sequenced sample was CD8+ T cells from cultured PBMCs, taken from culture after CMV antigen stimulation. The receptors were gathered from a human donor in good health (CMV status not recorded). Some clones in this sample may be carry-over from other donors' samples.

There are a few counts of this clonotype. The rearrangement links TRBV7-9 to TRBJ2-5, with D possibly called TRBD1 or TRBD2 (5 bases each). V was cut by 5 bases and J by 1 base, with 20 bases left in between. The V gene's germline CDR1 is SEHNR and CDR2 FQNEAQ (reference sequence). CDR3 length equals 17 residues. Here the CDR3 reads CASSGGNYYGGQETQYF. In DNA form, the CDR3 reads TGTGCCAGCAGCGGCGGTAATTATTATGGGGGCCAAGAGACCCAGTACTTC.

The chain combines TRBV6-4 with TRBJ1-1; a possible D gene is TRBD1 (5 bases). The germline CDR1 and CDR2 sequences are MRHNA and SNTAGT. V was clipped by 5 bases and J by 3 bases, with 13 bases between them. This CDR3 contains 14 residues. CDR3 in amino acids: CASSPGTDHTEAFF. CDR3 DNA sequence: TGTGCCAGCAGTCCGGGGACTGATCACACTGAAGCTTTCTTT.

The table lists this clonotype with a few counts. The chain uses TRBV14 and TRBJ2-7; no reliable D call. The V and J ends lost 2 bases and 3 bases respectively, with 2 bases between them. The CDR3 spans 11 residues. Germline V CDR1 and CDR2: SGHDN, FVKESK. The CDR3 DNA sequence: TGTGCCAGCAGCCAAAACTACGAGCAGTACTTC. This translates into CASSQNYEQYF.

This clonotype was seen only a few times. The gene calls are TRBV7-3 and TRBJ2-1; 8 nucleotides agree with TRBD1. Trimming at V came to 5 bases and at J to 2 bases, leaving 8 bases not matched to a gene. The CDR3 has 16 amino acids. Germline-derived CDR1 and CDR2 are SGHTA and FQGTGA. CDR3 bases: TGTGCCAGCAGCCTGGGGACAGGCAAAACCTACAATGAGCAGTTCTTC. Protein product: CASSLGTGKTYNEQFF.

CDR3 in amino acids: CSGGTGEAGELFF. The CDR3 DNA reads TGCAGCGGCGGGACAGGAGAGGCCGGGGAGCTGTTTTTT. The chain employs TRBV29-1 and TRBJ2-2, with 8 bases aligning to TRBD1. J lost 6 bases, V lost 7 bases, and 7 bases had no gene match. The CDR3 runs 13 residues. Germline CDR1 SQVTM, CDR2 ANQGSEA.

This clonotype was observed a single time. A much larger clone sits a single nucleotide away, making a read error possible. CDR3 DNA sequence: TGTGCCAACAGCGACTTAGAGGAAGGGGCTTTCACAGATACGCAGTATTTT. Translation gives CANSDLEEGAFTDTQYF. The V gene is TRBV7-1, the J gene TRBJ2-3, with a possible D match to TRBD1 (5 bases). TRBV7-1 is an open reading frame, and its role is uncertain. The CDR3 length is 17 residues.

J is TRBJ2-1 and V is TRBV6-1, with D possibly being TRBD1 or TRBD2 (5 bases each). Germline V CDR1 and CDR2: MNHNS, SASEGT. Trimming removed 6 bases from V and 3 bases from J, with 12 bases in between. There are 14 residues in the CDR3. CDR3 residues: CASSSGTGYNEQFF. CDR3 DNA sequence: TGTGCCAGCAGCTCCGGGACCGGCTACAATGAGCAGTTCTTC.

The V and J genes are TRBV3-1 and TRBJ1-5, with D possibly being TRBD1 (5 bases). The CDR3 runs to 15 residues. The V gene lost 5 bases and the J gene lost 2 bases, with 13 bases spanning the gap. CDR1 is LGHDT and CDR2 is YNNKEL in the germline V gene (reference sequence). For the CDR3, the DNA is TGTGCCAGCAGCTCGGGGCCCTTGGGCAATCAGCCCCAGCATTTT. It is translated as CASSSGPLGNQPQHF.

This clonotype was counted between two and nine times. The chain recombines TRBV7-2 with TRBJ2-5, with 8 nucleotides matching TRBD2. J was trimmed by 2 bases and V by 5 bases; bases with no gene match: 10. Germline V gene sequence: CDR1 SGHTA, CDR2 FQGNSA. The CDR3 length is 16 residues. The CDR3 DNA reads as TGTGCCAGCAGCCAAGGGGGGGCTAGCGGGCAAGAGACCCAGTACTTC. Translating it yields CASSQGGASGQETQYF.

This clonotype occurred a few times. The chain recombines TRBV6-2 or TRBV6-3 with TRBJ1-1; 9 bases agree with TRBD1. The V and J ends lost 8 bases and 7 bases, in that order; junction bases with no gene match: 17. Germline V gene sequence: CDR1 MNHEY, CDR2 SVGEGT. The CDR3 totals 16 residues. The CDR3: CASSFEPGQGTNEAFF. CDR3 in DNA: TGTGCCAGCTCCTTCGAACCGGGACAGGGAACCAATGAAGCTTTCTTT.

This clonotype was observed many times. This chain connects TRBV4-1 to TRBJ2-7; D might be TRBD1 (7 bases). Trimming took 4 bases from V and 2 from J, leaving 15 bases between them. Germline V gene sequence: CDR1 MGHRA, CDR2 YSYEKL. The CDR3 totals 15 residues. CDR3 in DNA: TGCGCCAGCAGCCCAGGGGGGACGGCGCCCTACGAGCAGTACTTC. Its translation: CASSPGGTAPYEQYF.

This chain joins TRBV6-4 and TRBJ2-3; 8 nucleotides align to TRBD2. V lost 3 bases, J lost 0 bases, and 5 bases stayed unmatched. Per germline, CDR1 MRHNA and CDR2 SNTAGT. The CDR3 has 16 amino acids. CDR3 amino acids: CASSETAGGSTDTQYF. Here the CDR3 DNA reads TGTGCCAGCAGTGAGACGGCGGGGGGAAGCACAGATACGCAGTATTTT.

Only a few counts were recorded for this clonotype. This chain joins TRBV11-2 and TRBJ2-7; no clear D. This CDR3 has 16 amino acids. The V gene lost 0 bases and the J gene lost 3 bases, with 15 bases spanning the gap. From germline, CDR1 is SGHAT and CDR2 FQNNGV. In DNA, the CDR3 is TGTGCCAGCAGCTTAGAAATCGCGTCCTCGAACTACGAGCAGTACTTC. This translates into CASSLEIASSNYEQYF.

To note about this clonotype: A read error is possible here, since a much larger clone lies one base away. The CDR3 spells CVSSQDRDYEQYF. DNA of the CDR3: TGTGTCAGCAGCCAGGACAGGGACTACGAGCAGTACTTC. The chain links TRBV7-2 to TRBJ2-7; TRBD1 matches 8 bases. Germline V gives CDR1 SGHTA, CDR2 FQGNSA. CDR3 size: 13 residues.

This chain connects TRBV4-3 to TRBJ2-7; D ambiguous. V lost 1 base, J lost 2 bases, and 12 bases lay in between. The germline V gene encodes CDR1 LGHNA and CDR2 YSLEER. The CDR3 has 15 amino acids. Written as DNA, the CDR3 is TGCGCCAGCAGCCAAGTCACCAGTTGGGCCTACGAGCAGTACTTC. Amino acids: CASSQVTSWAYEQYF.

This chain connects TRBV2 to TRBJ2-2; TRBD2 is a possible D gene (5 bases). CDR3 length: 16 amino acids. In germline, CDR1 is SNHLY, CDR2 FYNNEI. Trimming pared 6 bases from V and 0 bases from J, leaving 14 bases between. The chain's CDR3 is CASRDERAANTGELFF. As DNA, the CDR3 is TGTGCCAGCAGAGACGAGAGAGCGGCGAACACCGGGGAGCTGTTTTTT.

The rearrangement links TRBV29-1 to TRBJ1-2; no reliable D call. The CDR3 sequence is 17 residues long. In germline, CDR1 is SQVTM, CDR2 ANQGSEA. With 0 bases removed from V and 0 bases from J, the gap between germline ends came to 17 bases. CDR3 DNA: TGCAGCGTTGAAGATCGGAGGATGGCGATACCTAACTATGGCTACACCTTC. Its protein product is CSVEDRRMAIPNYGYTF.

The chain combines TRBV4-1 with TRBJ2-7; perhaps TRBD1 as D (6 bases). Deletions cut 0 bases from V and 4 bases from J, with 10 bases between. There are 14 residues in the CDR3. Germline V CDR1 and CDR2: MGHRA, YSYEKL. The CDR3 reads CASSQDHREYEQYF. DNA of the CDR3: TGCGCCAGCAGCCAAGATCACAGGGAATACGAGCAGTACTTC.

This clonotype was counted only a few times. The chain carries TRBV7-6 and TRBJ1-1, with D possibly matching TRBD1 (5 bases). V was trimmed by 1 base and J by 4 bases, leaving 13 bases between them. Looked up from germline, CDR1 is SGHVS and CDR2 is FNYEAQ. This CDR3 is 15 amino acids long. The CDR3 spells CASSLERGRGTEAFF. The CDR3 coding sequence is TGTGCCAGCAGCTTAGAGAGGGGTCGCGGCACTGAAGCTTTCTTT. The variable domain in full, with the rest retrieved from reference TRBV7-6 and TRBJ1-1, is GAGVSQSPRYKVTKRGQDVALRCDPISGHVSLYWYRQALGQGPEFLTYFNYEAQQDKSGLPNDRFSAERPEGSISTLTIQRTEQRDSAMYRCASSLERGRGTEAFFGQGTRLTVV.

Only a few counts were recorded for this clonotype. The rearrangement joins TRBV7-3 to TRBJ1-1; TRBD1 agrees at 8 bases. This CDR3 has 13 amino acids. CDR1 and CDR2 from the germline V gene are SGHTA and FQGTGA. V shed 6 bases and J 5 bases; nucleotides not matched to a gene: 5. CDR3 residues: CASRYRGVTEAFF. CDR3 DNA sequence: TGTGCCAGCAGATACAGGGGGGTGACTGAAGCTTTCTTT.

This clonotype was detected ten times or more. The gene calls are TRBV6-5 and TRBJ2-1; 9 bases line up with TRBD2. With 0 bases clipped from V and 9 bases from J, the junction kept 6 bases outside the gene matches. The germline CDR1 and CDR2 sequences are MNHEY and SVGAGI. The CDR3 spans 15 residues. CDR3: CASSYSAGGPIEQFF. The CDR3 region has the DNA TGTGCCAGCAGTTACTCGGCGGGGGGGCCGATTGAGCAGTTCTTC.

This chain connects TRBV7-2 to TRBJ1-1; tentative D call: TRBD1 (6 bases). The germline V and J ends were trimmed by 6 bases and 2 bases, with 10 bases remaining between them. CDR3 length: 13 residues. The germline V gene encodes CDR1 SGHTA and CDR2 FQGNSA. The CDR3 loop is CASREGGNTEAFF. The CDR3 DNA reads as TGTGCCAGCAGAGAGGGGGGCAACACTGAAGCTTTCTTT.

Only a few counts were recorded for this clonotype. This chain links TRBV7-3 with TRBJ2-3, with 11 positions matching TRBD2. With V trimmed by 6 bases and J by 4 bases, 6 bases remained unmatched. Germline V gives CDR1 SGHTA, CDR2 FQGTGA. There are 15 residues in the CDR3. The CDR3 coding sequence is TGTGCCAGCAGTCTTAGCGGGGGGGTGGCAGATACGCAGTATTTT. Translation: CASSLSGGVADTQYF.

This clonotype was seen at least ten times. The chain couples TRBV6-5 to TRBJ2-5, with D tentatively TRBD2 (6 bases). The V end was cut by 6 bases, the J end by 7 bases, with 9 bases between. This CDR3 region has 11 residues. Germline-derived CDR1 and CDR2 are MNHEY and SVGAGI. The CDR3 protein is CASSYGRTQYF. The CDR3 DNA reads TGTGCCAGCAGCTACGGGAGGACCCAGTACTTC.